Following are 5 T cell receptor beta chains from one sample sequenced in a study of CDR3 diversity in severe acne. Using its own MiXCR run on the PCR reads, TCRdb lists one record per CDR3 protein. The sample holds around 94,000 distinct CDR3 sequences; approximately 47% are singletons and the top ten take roughly 12%. Sequenced: blood. Receptor source: a male donor with acne.

This clonotype was recorded a few times. A much more abundant neighbour one base away suggests this may be a read error. Given the absence of the conserved phenylalanine or tryptophan at the CDR3 end, a read error is likely. The rearrangement joins TRBV10-2 to TRBJ2-3; D is ambiguous. The V gene's germline CDR1 is WSHSY and CDR2 SAAADI. V was pared by 5 bases and J by 0 bases, with 3 bases between. This CDR3 has 12 residues. The CDR3 bases are TGCGCCAGCAGTCATAGCACAGATACGCAGTATTCT. Its protein product is CASSHSTDTQYS.

Note on this clonotype: Just one base apart from a much larger clone, this may be a read error. This rearrangement joins TRBV29-1 to TRBJ2-1; perhaps D is TRBD1 or TRBD2 (5 bases each). Trimming removed 0 bases from V and 2 bases from J, with 8 bases in between. CDR1 and CDR2 (germline): SQVTM, ANQGSEA. This CDR3 has 14 amino acids. This CDR3 reads CSVEDRGPYNEQFF. CDR3 bases: TGCAGCGTTGAAGATCGGGGCCCCTACAATGAGCAGTTCTTC.

This clonotype was seen more than once but under ten times. The chain joins TRBV4-3 to TRBJ2-4, with unresolved D. The germline CDR1 and CDR2 sequences are LGHNA and YSLEER. The CDR3 covers 15 residues. The V end was cut by 2 bases, the J end by 0 bases, with 8 bases between. The CDR3 protein is CASSQWTGAKNIQYF. The CDR3 DNA is TGCGCCAGCAGCCAATGGACGGGAGCCAAAAACATTCAGTACTTC.

The rearrangement uses TRBV5-5 and TRBJ2-7; D ambiguous. Germline CDR1 reads SGHKS; CDR2 reads YYEKEE (reference sequence). V dropped 1 base and J dropped 6 bases, with 8 bases sitting between them. The CDR3 runs to 12 residues. The CDR3 region has the DNA TGTGCCAGCAGCTTGAGGGCTTCCGAGCAGTACTTC. Translation gives CASSLRASEQYF. Looking up the rest from reference TRBV5-5 and TRBJ2-7 gives the full variable domain: DAGVTQSPTHLIKTRGQQVTLRCSPISGHKSVSWYQQVLGQGPQFIFQYYEKEERGRGNFPDRFSARQFPNYSSELNVNALLLGDSALYLCASSLRASEQYFGPGTRLTVT.

The chain carries TRBV7-9 and TRBJ2-7, with D possibly TRBD2 on 5 matching bases. V was shortened by 5 bases and J by 3 bases, with 20 bases between the two germline ends. This CDR3 has 16 amino acids. Germline V lookup: CDR1 SEHNR, CDR2 FQNEAQ (reference sequence). CDR3 residues: CASSPLPPGSIYEQYF. The CDR3 nucleotides are TGTGCCAGCAGCCCACTGCCCCCGGGGTCTATCTACGAGCAGTACTTC.